This T cell receptor beta chain is drawn from a study of T cells after yellow fever vaccination. This clonotype came up many times. Template switching by 5'RACE produced TCR cDNA, adding a universal primer site and UMIs. TCRdb processed the 5' RACE reads anew with MiXCR; each CDR3 protein has one entry. The table records about 360,000 distinct CDR3 sequences, 6% to 8% of them present only once. The ends were cut back, 1 base at V and 5 bases at J, with 14 bases in the middle. Germline lookup yields CDR1 SGHDN and CDR2 FVKESK. The CDR3 has 15 amino acids. The gene calls are TRBV14 and TRBJ2-5; D possibly corresponds to TRBD1 (5 bases). Sequenced material: PBMCs, taken 5 days after the yellow fever booster vaccination. The receptor was isolated from a man aged 25-45 years who received the YFV17D yellow fever vaccine. The CDR3 spells CASSQAAGIVETQYF. The DNA of the CDR3 is TGTGCCAGCAGCCAAGCGGCAGGGATCGTCGAGACCCAGTACTTC.